A single sample gave rise to the 2 T cell receptor beta chains below, sequenced in a study of human T cells and chemical hapten exposure. Time point in this sample: patch test 3, about 24 weeks after DPC sensitization. As for treatment: therapeutic diphenylcyclopropenone sensitization with weekly scalp DPC. A single record per CDR3 protein comes from TCRdb applying MiXCR to the RACE reads. The sample yields roughly 64,000 distinct CDR3 sequences, around 10% seen once. The input for sequencing was whole blood, taken in connection with sensitization to the hapten diphenylcyclopropenone (DPC). The origin of the receptors is a woman in her thirties with alopecia areata. Some clones in this sample may be carry-over from other donors' samples.

V usage is TRBV12-3 or TRBV12-4 and J usage is TRBJ2-2; 10 bases are shared with TRBD1. V gave up 6 bases and J gave up 7 bases; unmatched junction bases: 8. CDR3 size: 15 residues. The CDR3 loop is CASSLGQGVGGELFF. The CDR3, as DNA: TGTGCCAGCAGCCTCGGACAGGGGGTAGGCGGGGAGCTGTTTTTT.

This chain uses TRBV10-3 with TRBJ1-1; TRBD1 might be the D (6 bases). The CDR3 consists of 15 residues. V lost 2 bases and J lost 6, with 16 bases in between. Germline V lookup: CDR1 ENHRY, CDR2 SYGVKD. CDR3 in amino acids: CAISEGRTAKSEAFF. CDR3 sequence (DNA): TGTGCCATCAGTGAGGGCCGGACAGCAAAGTCTGAAGCTTTCTTT.